Following are 17 T cell receptor beta chains from one sample sequenced in a study of patients and donors after allogeneic stem cell transplantation. Each CDR3 protein gets one entry after TCRdb re-called the RT-PCR reads with MiXCR. The sample shows 150,000 to 250,000 distinct CDR3 sequences, 35% to 50% of them seen only once. The sample taken for sequencing was blood, either unsorted or a sorted T cell fraction (not recorded which). Receptors were obtained from a human donor who was either an allogeneic HSCT recipient or a stem cell or donor lymphocyte infusion donor (not recorded which). It is not recorded whose cells these are; they may come from a transplant donor.

This clonotype was observed at least ten times. The chain is built from TRBV6-1 and TRBJ1-1, with D unresolved. V lost 0 bases and J 1 base, leaving 3 bases between the germline ends. CDR1 is MNHNS, CDR2 SASEGT, per germline. The CDR3 contains 13 residues. The CDR3, as DNA: TGTGCCAGCAGTGAAGCTAGGAACACTGAAGCTTTCTTT. It encodes CASSEARNTEAFF.

The chain recombines TRBV6-5 with TRBJ1-1; tentatively, D is TRBD1 (5 bases). V was pared by 0 bases and J by 1 base, with 12 bases between. CDR3 length: 16 amino acids. The germline CDR1 and CDR2 sequences are MNHEY and SVGAGI. DNA of the CDR3: TGTGCCAGCAGTTACTCGGCAGGGCCGGGGAACACTGAAGCTTTCTTT. Protein: CASSYSAGPGNTEAFF.

The rearrangement joins TRBV27 to TRBJ1-2, with 10 bases identical to TRBD1. This CDR3 has 16 amino acids. Germline CDR1 and CDR2: MNHEY and SMNVEV (reference sequence). With 3 bases clipped from V and 5 bases from J, the junction kept 9 bases outside the gene matches. CDR3 amino acids: CASSLLRQGARYGYTF. The DNA of the CDR3 is TGTGCCAGCAGTTTGCTCCGACAGGGGGCCAGATATGGCTACACCTTC.

At least ten counts were recorded for this clonotype. The J gene is TRBJ1-2, the V gene TRBV16; D gene uncertain. Germline V gene lookup returns CDR1 KGHSY and CDR2 FQNENV. V dropped 0 bases and J dropped 8 bases, with 7 bases sitting between them. The CDR3 length is 12 residues. CDR3 nucleotide sequence: TGTGCCAGCAGCCAATCGCGGCAGGGCTACACCTTC. It translates to CASSQSRQGYTF.

The chain combines TRBV4-3 with TRBJ2-1; TRBD2 matches 11 bases. There are 18 residues in the CDR3. The trim removed 4 bases at V and 0 bases at J, leaving 8 bases unmatched. Looked up from germline, CDR1 is LGHNA and CDR2 is YSLEER. Written as DNA, the CDR3 is TGCGCCAGCAGCCCTAGTGGTAGCGGGAGGGTCTCCTACAATGAGCAGTTCTTC. Translated: CASSPSGSGRVSYNEQFF.

The chain uses TRBV6-2 or TRBV6-3 and TRBJ1-5; D unclear. This CDR3 has 16 residues. The V end lost 4 bases, the J end lost 0 bases, and 13 bases lay between the germline ends. Germline-derived CDR1 and CDR2 are MNHEY and SVGEGT. The CDR3 spells CASSLRESNSNQPQHF. The DNA of the CDR3 is TGTGCCAGCAGTTTACGAGAATCTAATAGCAATCAGCCCCAGCATTTT.

The chain uses TRBV7-3 and TRBJ1-1, with D perhaps matching TRBD1 (6 bases). Trimming pared 4 bases from V and 3 bases from J, leaving 15 bases between. Germline V lookup: CDR1 SGHTA, CDR2 FQGTGA. This CDR3 region has 15 residues. CDR3 region: CASSSKRGIDTEAFF. CDR3 DNA sequence: TGTGCCAGCAGCTCAAAAAGGGGGATTGACACTGAAGCTTTCTTT.

The CDR3 reads CASSADWTGSGGYGYTF. The CDR3 DNA reads as TGTGCCAGCAGCGCCGACTGGACAGGCTCCGGTGGCTATGGCTACACCTTC. The V and J genes are TRBV9 and TRBJ1-2; 7 bases line up with TRBD1. Germline CDR1 SGDLS, CDR2 YYNGEE. This CDR3 contains 17 residues. V gave up 3 bases and J gave up 4 bases; unmatched junction bases: 15.

The CDR3 DNA sequence: TGCAGTTACGGGACAGGGAGGCCTGAAGCTTTCTTT. Residues: CSYGTGRPEAFF. The chain links TRBV20-1 to TRBJ1-1, with 9 bases lining up with TRBD1. Losses at the gene ends were 8 bases for V and 6 bases for J; bases not matched to a gene: 7. The CDR3 length is 12 residues. In germline, CDR1 is DFQATT, CDR2 SNEGSKA (reference sequence).

The V gene is TRBV6-5, the J gene TRBJ1-1; no clear D gene. Germline values: CDR1 MNHEY, CDR2 SVGAGI. The V end was cut by 2 bases, the J end by 1 base, with 8 bases between. The CDR3 sequence is 14 residues long. The CDR3 loop is CASSYVGGNTEAFF. The CDR3 coding sequence is TGTGCCAGCAGTTACGTGGGCGGGAACACTGAAGCTTTCTTT.

J is TRBJ2-7 and V is TRBV14, with D tentatively TRBD1 (6 bases). This CDR3 comprises 14 residues. Deletions cut 4 bases from V and 3 bases from J, with 13 bases between. CDR1 and CDR2 (germline): SGHDN, FVKESK. CDR3 sequence: CASSRQGPLYEQYF. CDR3 DNA sequence: TGTGCCAGCAGCCGCCAGGGGCCCCTCTACGAGCAGTACTTC.

Comments on this clonotype: A junction end diverges from the germline sequence, so it may reflect a read error. The chain recombines TRBV7-9 with TRBJ1-5; D is unclear. Germline V gives CDR1 SEHNR, CDR2 FQNEAQ (reference sequence). The CDR3 loop spans 15 amino acids. The CDR3 is CASSLGQSSNQPRHF. DNA of the CDR3: TGTGCCAGCAGCTTAGGCCAGTCAAGCAATCAGCCCCGGCATTTT.

The rearrangement joins TRBV7-2 to TRBJ1-6; no clear D gene. Germline V gene data show CDR1 as SGHTA and CDR2 as FQGNSA. The CDR3 sequence is 13 residues long. V lost 2 bases and J lost 7, with 6 bases in between. The CDR3 DNA reads as TGTGCCAGCAGCTTACCCCGAAATTCACCCCTCCACTTT. Translated, it gives CASSLPRNSPLHF.

DNA for the CDR3: TGCAGCGGGAGGGGACTAGCGGAGGACTACAATGAGCAGTTCTTC. It codes for CSGRGLAEDYNEQFF. The chain has TRBV29-1 and TRBJ2-1; 11 bases are shared with TRBD2. From germline, CDR1 is SQVTM and CDR2 ANQGSEA. The CDR3 covers 15 residues. Trimming at V came to 7 bases and at J to 3 bases, leaving 8 bases not matched to a gene.

This clonotype came up a few times. The chain employs TRBV12-3 or TRBV12-4 and TRBJ2-3, with a possible D match to TRBD2 (5 bases). V was trimmed by 4 bases and J by 2 bases, leaving 13 bases between them. The CDR3 has 15 residues. CDR3 loop: CASSYPLAVTDTQYF. Written as DNA, the CDR3 is TGTGCCAGCAGTTACCCTCTAGCAGTCACAGATACGCAGTATTTT.

This chain links TRBV14 with TRBJ2-1; D is unresolved. This CDR3 contains 13 residues. V gave up 1 base and J gave up 4 bases, with 5 bases separating them. Germline V gene data show CDR1 as SGHDN and CDR2 as FVKESK. The CDR3 loop is CASSQAQYNEQFF. As DNA, the CDR3 is TGTGCCAGCAGCCAAGCTCAATACAATGAGCAGTTCTTC.

This chain joins TRBV3-1 and TRBJ2-7, with D tentatively TRBD2 (6 bases). CDR1 is LGHDT and CDR2 is YNNKEL in the germline V gene (reference sequence). The CDR3 loop spans 13 amino acids. The V gene lost 3 bases and the J gene lost 2 bases, with 8 bases spanning the gap. CDR3 sequence: CASSQGLAYEQYF. The DNA of the CDR3 is TGTGCCAGCAGCCAGGGACTCGCCTACGAGCAGTACTTC.